These 27 T cell receptor beta chains were all obtained from the same sample, sequenced in a study of identical twins. TCRdb called the 5' RACE reads again in MiXCR, with one record for every CDR3 protein. The repertoire holds roughly 490,000 distinct CDR3 sequences, with about 13% as singletons. These data were also reused for a study on yellow fever vaccine responses in identical twins.

Sequencing was carried out using CD4+ T cells sorted from blood. These TCRs come from a woman between 18 and 29 years old in good health.

The chain combines TRBV2 with TRBJ1-1; D remains unclear. Germline V lookup: CDR1 SNHLY, CDR2 FYNNEI. With 5 bases removed from V and 0 bases from J, the gap between germline ends came to 10 bases. The CDR3 runs 14 residues. This chain's CDR3 is CASSLPILNTEAFF. CDR3 DNA sequence: TGTGCCAGCAGTCTCCCCATCTTGAACACTGAAGCTTTCTTT. Using reference TRBV2 and TRBJ1-1 for the parts outside the CDR3, the full variable domain is EPEVTQTPSHQVTQMGQEVILRCVPISNHLYFYWYRQILGQKVEFLVSFYNNEISEKSEIFDDQFSVERPDGSNFTLKIRSTKLEDSAMYFCASSLPILNTEAFFGQGTRLTVV.

This clonotype was detected a few times. The chain combines TRBV6-1 with TRBJ1-5; no clear D. Per the germline V gene, CDR1 is MNHNS and CDR2 is SASEGT. Trimming stripped 1 base from V and 4 bases from J, with 5 bases between. The CDR3 is made up of 13 amino acids. CDR3: CASSEEGNQPQHF. In DNA, the CDR3 is TGTGCCAGCAGTGAAGAGGGAAATCAGCCCCAGCATTTT.

This clonotype has a count of ten or more. DNA for the CDR3: TGTGCCAGCAGTTTATTTCCCGCAAATTCACCCCTCCACTTT. This sequence encodes CASSLFPANSPLHF. J is TRBJ1-6 and V is TRBV28; D gene ambiguous. V lost 1 base and J lost 7, with 8 bases in between. The CDR3 sequence is 14 residues long. CDR1 and CDR2 from the germline V gene are MDHEN and SYDVKM.

A few counts support this clonotype. In DNA form, the CDR3 reads TGCAGTGCTAGAGATGGAGAGACCCAGTACTTC. Protein sequence: CSARDGETQYF. The chain employs TRBV20-1 and TRBJ2-5; D is ambiguous. The CDR3 is 11 residues long. With 0 bases removed from V and 4 bases from J, the gap between germline ends came to 3 bases. From germline, CDR1 is DFQATT and CDR2 SNEGSKA (reference sequence).

J is TRBJ1-5 and V is TRBV19; possible D gene TRBD1, 5 bases. Trimming cost V 5 bases and J 11 bases, with 19 bases left between them. The CDR3 is 14 amino acids. Looked up from germline, CDR1 is LNHDA and CDR2 is SQIVND (reference sequence). This chain's CDR3 is CASSASGAPDAQHF. The CDR3 nucleotides are TGTGCCAGTAGTGCCTCCGGGGCCCCTGACGCCCAGCATTTT.

This clonotype has only a few counts. This sequence joins TRBV4-1 and TRBJ2-3; 13 bases line up with TRBD2. The CDR3 has 18 amino acids. V lost 3 bases to trimming and J lost 6 bases; unmatched junction nucleotides: 12. Germline V gene sequence: CDR1 MGHRA, CDR2 YSYEKL. CDR3 coding DNA: TGCGCCAGCAGCCACAGACTAGCGGGAGGCCCCGTTTGGGATACGCAGTATTTT. Protein: CASSHRLAGGPVWDTQYF.

A few counts support this clonotype. The chain recombines TRBV28 with TRBJ2-7; 10 nucleotides line up with TRBD1. The ends lost 1 base at V and 4 bases at J; junction bases unmatched: 4. CDR1 and CDR2 from the germline V gene are MDHEN and SYDVKM. The CDR3 consists of 15 residues. CDR3: CASSLFGQGVYEQYF. CDR3 DNA sequence: TGTGCCAGCAGTTTATTCGGACAGGGGGTTTACGAGCAGTACTTC.

The CDR3 DNA reads TGCAGTGCTAGATCCGGGACAGCACTCTACGAGCAGTACTTC. Its protein product is CSARSGTALYEQYF. The chain joins TRBV20-1 to TRBJ2-7, with 7 bases lining up with TRBD1. CDR1 is DFQATT and CDR2 is SNEGSKA in the germline V gene (reference sequence). This CDR3 spans 14 amino acids. The V segment lost 2 bases and the J segment 3 bases; nucleotides outside the gene matches: 7.

This clonotype occurred many times. The chain is built from TRBV2 and TRBJ2-3; the D gene is possibly TRBD1 (6 bases). This CDR3 region has 12 residues. Germline V gene data show CDR1 as SNHLY and CDR2 as FYNNEI. V was shortened by 5 bases and J by 5 bases, with 8 bases between the two germline ends. The CDR3 nucleotides read TGTGCCAGCAGTCCGGGACAAGATACGCAGTATTTT. Encoded protein: CASSPGQDTQYF.

J is TRBJ2-3 and V is TRBV7-2; weak D call: TRBD2 (5 bases). Germline V gene data show CDR1 as SGHTA and CDR2 as FQGNSA. V was trimmed by 1 base and J by 2 bases, leaving 13 bases between them. The CDR3 loop spans 16 amino acids. The CDR3 nucleotides read TGTGCCAGCAGCTTAGGACTGTGGGAGTCCACAGATACGCAGTATTTT. Encoded protein: CASSLGLWESTDTQYF.

CDR3 coding DNA: TGTGCCAGCGAAGGGCTAGCGGGAGCTGGAGATACGCAGTATTTT. It yields the protein CASEGLAGAGDTQYF. The genes are TRBV7-9 and TRBJ2-3, with 10 bases aligning to TRBD2. V was pared by 8 bases and J by 5 bases, with 10 bases of the junction left unmatched. The V gene's germline CDR1 is SEHNR and CDR2 FQNEAQ (reference sequence). CDR3 length: 15 amino acids.

The gene calls are TRBV5-6 and TRBJ2-5, with TRBD2 matching over 8 bases. After removal of 7 bases from V and 4 bases from J, the junction contained 9 bases not matched to a gene. Looked up from germline, CDR1 is SGHDT and CDR2 is YYEEEE. The CDR3 length is 14 residues. The DNA for the CDR3 is TGTGCCAGCTGGCGGGGGGCCGGAGGAGAGACCCAGTACTTC. Translating it yields CASWRGAGGETQYF.

This clonotype was counted only a few times. The V call is TRBV20-1, the J call TRBJ2-5, with D perhaps TRBD1 (6 bases). CDR1 and CDR2 (germline): DFQATT, SNEGSKA (reference sequence). There are 12 residues in the CDR3. V was pared by 6 bases and J by 3 bases, with 11 bases between. Here the CDR3 DNA reads TGCAGTGCCAGGACAGTCAAAGAGACCCAGTACTTC. Translating it yields CSARTVKETQYF.

In its sample, this clonotype was seen many times. The CDR3 region is CASSSTRYNSPLHF. Written as DNA, the CDR3 is TGTGCCAGCAGCTCGACACGGTATAATTCACCCCTCCACTTT. This sequence joins TRBV5-4 and TRBJ1-6; D not resolved. CDR1 and CDR2 (germline): SGHNT, YYREEE (reference sequence). V shed 3 bases and J shed 4 bases, with 8 bases lying between them. The CDR3 extends over 14 amino acids.

A few counts support this clonotype. This chain joins TRBV7-6 and TRBJ2-1, with 9 bases matching TRBD2. This CDR3 region has 15 residues. Germline V lookup: CDR1 SGHVS, CDR2 FNYEAQ. The trim removed 3 bases at V and 6 bases at J, leaving 6 bases unmatched. CDR3 sequence (DNA): TGTGCCAGCAGCTTCGCGGGAGGGGGATTCAATGAGCAGTTCTTC. This gives the protein CASSFAGGGFNEQFF.

This clonotype was seen a few times. The chain couples TRBV28 to TRBJ1-5; no clear D gene. The CDR3 is 11 residues long. V lost 2 bases and J 11 bases, leaving 7 bases between the germline ends. Germline V gene sequence: CDR1 MDHEN, CDR2 SYDVKM. CDR3 protein: CASSLSQAQHF. The CDR3 DNA reads TGTGCCAGCAGTTTAAGTCAAGCCCAGCATTTT.

J is TRBJ2-3 and V is TRBV3-1, with 7 nucleotides matching TRBD2. Germline CDR1 and CDR2: LGHDT and YNNKEL (reference sequence). V was clipped by 1 base and J by 2 bases; unmatched bases: 12. This CDR3 region has 18 residues. The CDR3: CASSQGLPGGIFTDTQYF. In DNA form, the CDR3 reads TGTGCCAGCAGCCAAGGGTTGCCGGGGGGAATTTTCACAGATACGCAGTATTTT.

This clonotype came up many times. The V call is TRBV24-1, the J call TRBJ2-1; possible D gene TRBD2, 5 bases. The ends were cut back, 2 bases at V and 0 bases at J, with 22 bases in the middle. This CDR3 has 20 residues. Germline CDR1 is KGHDR and CDR2 is SFDVKD. CDR3 coding DNA: TGTGCCACCAGTGATTCGAGTCGAGGGAATACTTGGAGCTCCTACAATGAGCAGTTCTTC. Translation gives CATSDSSRGNTWSSYNEQFF.

V is TRBV7-9 and J is TRBJ2-3; weak D call: TRBD2 (5 bases). This CDR3 is 14 amino acids long. Germline values: CDR1 SEHNR, CDR2 FQNEAQ (reference sequence). The germline V and J ends were trimmed by 1 base and 6 bases, with 11 bases remaining between them. For the CDR3, the DNA is TGTGCCAGCAGCTTAGAAAACGGGGATGATACGCAGTATTTT. It encodes CASSLENGDDTQYF.

Only a few counts were recorded for this clonotype. The genes are TRBV9 and TRBJ1-2; D might be TRBD1 (5 bases). The CDR3 runs 14 residues. Germline lookup yields CDR1 SGDLS and CDR2 YYNGEE. Trimming stripped 0 bases from V and 5 bases from J, with 11 bases between. The CDR3 loop is CASSVAAEGYGYTF. Here the CDR3 DNA reads TGTGCCAGCAGCGTAGCGGCAGAGGGGTATGGCTACACCTTC. Together with reference TRBV9 and TRBJ1-2, the CDR3 gives the full variable domain: DSGVTQTPKHLITATGQRVTLRCSPRSGDLSVYWYQQSLDQGLQFLIQYYNGEERAKGNILERFSAQQFPDLHSELNLSSLELGDSALYFCASSVAAEGYGYTFGSGTRLTVV.

There are a few counts of this clonotype. One junction end disagrees with the germline gene, perhaps due to a read error. The chain is built from TRBV5-1 and TRBJ1-1, with 7 bases fitting TRBD1. This CDR3 has 12 amino acids. Germline-derived CDR1 and CDR2 are SGHRS and YFSETQ. Here the CDR3 reads CASSQGQTGAFF. As DNA, the CDR3 is TGCGCCAGCAGCCAGGGACAGACTGGAGCTTTCTTT. Based on the CDR3 plus reference TRBV5-1 and TRBJ1-1, the full variable domain is KAGVTQTPRYLIKTRGQQVTLSCSPISGHRSVSWYQQTPGQGLQFLFEYFSETQRNKGNFPGRFSGRQFSNSRSEMNVSTLELGDSALYLCASSQGQTGAFFGQGTRLTVV.

The CDR3 region has the DNA TGTGCCAGCAGCTTAGATTTAGGCCAGAAATATTTACCCTACGAGCAGTACTTC. This translates into CASSLDLGQKYLPYEQYF. The V and J genes are TRBV11-1 and TRBJ2-7, with D unresolved. Germline CDR1 and CDR2: SGHAT and FQDESV (reference sequence). CDR3 length: 18 residues. V was shortened by 1 base and J by 2 bases, with 21 bases between the two germline ends.

This clonotype was seen a handful of times. The rearrangement joins TRBV7-2 to TRBJ1-1; 10 nucleotides match TRBD1. Germline lookup yields CDR1 SGHTA and CDR2 FQGNSA. The CDR3 runs 16 residues. The junction had 8 bases not matched to a gene; V was cut back by 4 bases and J by 3 bases. The CDR3 nucleotides read TGTGCCAGCAGCTCCCAGACAGGGGGCGGTCACACTGAAGCTTTCTTT. Its translation: CASSSQTGGGHTEAFF.

This clonotype showed up many times. The gene calls are TRBV12-3 or TRBV12-4 and TRBJ2-5, with D possibly TRBD1 on 6 matching bases. Trimming took off 2 bases at V and 3 bases at J, with 7 bases between the two ends. The CDR3 runs 13 residues. The CDR3 protein is CASSLNREETQYF. For the CDR3, the DNA is TGTGCCAGCAGTTTAAACAGGGAAGAGACCCAGTACTTC.

This clonotype came up once. The gene calls are TRBV5-5 and TRBJ1-3, with D unclear. V was cut by 0 bases and J by 3 bases, with 10 bases left in between. Germline-derived CDR1 and CDR2 are SGHKS and YYEKEE (reference sequence). The CDR3 sequence is 15 residues long. The CDR3 reads CASSLGVLGGNTIYF. Here the CDR3 DNA reads TGTGCCAGCAGCTTGGGGGTCCTCGGTGGAAACACCATATATTTT. Variable domain in full (rest from reference TRBV5-5 and TRBJ1-3): DAGVTQSPTHLIKTRGQQVTLRCSPISGHKSVSWYQQVLGQGPQFIFQYYEKEERGRGNFPDRFSARQFPNYSSELNVNALLLGDSALYLCASSLGVLGGNTIYFGEGSWLTVV.

The V call is TRBV5-6, the J call TRBJ2-5, with D possibly being TRBD2 (5 bases). Germline V CDR1 and CDR2: SGHDT, YYEEEE. The CDR3 contains 15 residues. Deletions cut 4 bases from V and 2 bases from J, with 15 bases between. CDR3 protein: CASSQTPGGQETQYF. CDR3 coding DNA: TGTGCCAGCAGCCAAACTCCCGGCGGGCAAGAGACCCAGTACTTC.

The J gene is TRBJ2-2, the V gene TRBV5-1; 8 bases fit TRBD1. In germline, CDR1 is SGHRS, CDR2 YFSETQ. This CDR3 contains 14 residues. V lost 7 bases, J lost 2 bases, and 4 bases stayed unmatched. CDR3 residues: CASSTGENTGELFF. The CDR3 bases are TGCGCCAGCTCGACAGGGGAAAACACCGGGGAGCTGTTTTTT.